One and the same sample provided the 26 T cell receptor beta chains below, sequenced in a study of naive and memory T cell subsets (dated by TCRdb to about 2017). Libraries were made using 5' RACE. Sequencing instrument: Illumina MiSeq. For the blood and skin samples, reverse transcription of TCR RNA was done with SuperScript IV along with alpha and beta constant region primers. Using fastp trimming at Q25 and MiXCR clonotype assembly, TCRdb reanalyzed the public sequencing data and kept in-frame beta chains. Rows are combined by CDR3 protein, so each entry shows the most common genes and DNA. For this sample the table gives approximately 24,000 distinct CDR3 sequences, of which roughly a quarter were detected only once. Of the sample, around 2% falls within the top ten clones. For whole blood analysis, 2.5 ml of peripheral blood was collected from healthy adult volunteers into Tempus tubes, and RNA was extracted following the manufacturer's instructions.

The receptors were sampled from a female donor in good health.

This clonotype was found many times. The chain uses TRBV20-1 and TRBJ2-3; 9 positions agree with TRBD2. The CDR3 sequence is 14 residues long. V gave up 6 bases and J gave up 2 bases; unmatched junction bases: 6. Germline values: CDR1 DFQATT, CDR2 SNEGSKA (reference sequence). The CDR3 is CSAPRLAATDTQYF. CDR3 bases: TGCAGTGCCCCTCGACTAGCGGCCACAGATACGCAGTATTTT.

This clonotype was counted ten times or more. V gene TRBV10-3 combines with J gene TRBJ2-3, with 10 bases that match TRBD2. Germline values: CDR1 ENHRY, CDR2 SYGVKD. The CDR3 sequence is 16 residues long. J was trimmed by 4 bases and V by 4 bases; bases with no gene match: 8. The CDR3 here is CAISGLRLAGADTQYF. CDR3 DNA: TGTGCCATCAGTGGGTTAAGGCTAGCGGGAGCAGATACGCAGTATTTT.

V and J are TRBV29-1 and TRBJ2-2, with 7 bases that match TRBD1. V lost 7 bases to trimming and J lost 7 bases; unmatched junction nucleotides: 12. The CDR3 covers 14 residues. Germline V gene data show CDR1 as SQVTM and CDR2 as ANQGSEA. CDR3 protein: CSAEPQGIDGELFF. CDR3 coding DNA: TGCAGCGCAGAACCACAGGGGATCGACGGGGAGCTGTTTTTT.

Ten or more counts support this clonotype. The gene calls are TRBV20-1 and TRBJ1-2; D unclear. This CDR3 has 13 residues. Trimming left V 7 bases short and J 7 bases short, with 19 bases between. Germline V gene lookup returns CDR1 DFQATT and CDR2 SNEGSKA (reference sequence). The CDR3 is CSVPITVGSGYTF. The CDR3 DNA reads TGCAGTGTCCCCATTACAGTGGGCTCTGGCTACACCTTC.

J is TRBJ1-5 and V is TRBV20-1, with 10 bases identical to TRBD1. V was clipped by 3 bases and J by 10 bases; unmatched bases: 15. Per germline, CDR1 DFQATT and CDR2 SNEGSKA (reference sequence). The CDR3 is 16 residues long. The DNA of the CDR3 is TGCAGTGCTAGCATTTCTCCGGGACAGGGGCGTAGTCCCCAGCATTTT. Its protein is CSASISPGQGRSPQHF.

Relative to its sample, this clonotype is medium-sized. This chain connects TRBV3-1 to TRBJ2-1; TRBD2 agrees at 10 bases. The V segment lost 4 bases and the J segment 5 bases; nucleotides outside the gene matches: 2. CDR3 length: 14 residues. CDR1 and CDR2 from the germline V gene are LGHDT and YNNKEL (reference sequence). The CDR3 DNA is TGTGCCAGCAGCCTAGCGGGAGGTAACAATGAGCAGTTCTTC. This translates into CASSLAGGNNEQFF.

This clonotype showed up many times. The CDR3 nucleotides are TGTGCCAGCCAGAGGGCAGGGCTCGGTAAGGACACTGAAGCTTTCTTT. It encodes CASQRAGLGKDTEAFF. The rearrangement joins TRBV12-3 or TRBV12-4 to TRBJ1-1, with TRBD1 as a possible D gene (5 bases). Between the trimmed V and J ends, which lost 8 bases and 3 bases, there was a span of 22 bases. This CDR3 is built from 16 residues.

The gene calls are TRBV29-1 and TRBJ2-7; D is possibly TRBD2 (6 bases). Trimming removed 7 bases from V and 2 bases from J, with 15 bases in between. The CDR3 extends over 13 amino acids. Germline V gives CDR1 SQVTM, CDR2 ANQGSEA. CDR3 sequence: CSAINSGAYEQYF. CDR3 bases: TGCAGCGCCATTAATAGCGGAGCCTACGAGCAGTACTTC.

This clonotype has a handful of counts. This chain links TRBV7-6 with TRBJ2-1; D not resolved. The CDR3 is 17 residues long. Trimming pared 5 bases from V and 0 bases from J, leaving 17 bases between. Germline values: CDR1 SGHVS, CDR2 FNYEAQ. CDR3 protein: CASSLNSGLSSYNEQFF. As DNA, the CDR3 is TGTGCCAGCAGCCTTAACTCGGGCCTAAGCTCCTACAATGAGCAGTTCTTC.

This clonotype was detected many times. V is TRBV6-6 and J is TRBJ1-1; 8 nucleotides match TRBD1. The CDR3 loop spans 14 amino acids. The germline V gene encodes CDR1 MNHNY and CDR2 SVGAGI (reference sequence). V trimming: 4 bases; J trimming: 5 bases; junction bases outside the gene matches: 6. CDR3 coding DNA: TGTGCCAGCAGTTCCGACAGGGGAAGTACTGAAGCTTTCTTT. This translates into CASSSDRGSTEAFF.

This clonotype appeared a few times. The CDR3 DNA is TGCAGCGTTGATTTAGCGGGAGTCGTTGGGGCAGATACGCAGTATTTT. It codes for CSVDLAGVVGADTQYF. V and J are TRBV29-1 and TRBJ2-3; TRBD2 aligns across 9 bases. This CDR3 spans 16 amino acids. Germline-derived CDR1 and CDR2 are SQVTM and ANQGSEA. With V trimmed by 3 bases and J by 4 bases, 11 bases remained unmatched.

This clonotype was counted ten times or more. An end of the junction does not agree with germline; a read error may underlie this. V and J are TRBV7-7 and TRBJ2-2, with 12 nucleotides matching TRBD2. The germline V gene encodes CDR1 SSHAT and CDR2 FNYEAQ (reference sequence). The CDR3 covers 18 residues. CDR3 residues: CASSSILAGGPNTGELFF. CDR3 DNA sequence: TGTGCTAGCAGCTCTATCCTAGCGGGAGGGCCGAACACCGGGGAGCTGTTTTTT.

In its sample, this clonotype is medium-sized. The rearrangement links TRBV7-2 to TRBJ2-5; D gene unclear. V shed 5 bases and J shed 2 bases, with 15 bases lying between them. The CDR3 spans 15 residues. The germline gives CDR1 SGHTA, CDR2 FQGNSA. The CDR3 spells CASSPLNWEQETQYF. Written as DNA, the CDR3 is TGTGCCAGCAGCCCTCTAAACTGGGAACAAGAGACCCAGTACTTC.

This clonotype was seen ten or more times. The rearrangement uses TRBV7-2 and TRBJ1-2; TRBD1 matches at 7 bases. With V trimmed by 2 bases and J by 6 bases, 6 bases remained unmatched. CDR1 and CDR2 (germline): SGHTA, FQGNSA. This CDR3 is built from 14 residues. CDR3 amino acids: CASSLRDSSNGYTF. In DNA form, the CDR3 reads TGTGCCAGCAGCTTAAGGGACAGTTCAAATGGCTACACCTTC.

The chain couples TRBV20-1 to TRBJ2-1, with TRBD2 as a possible D gene (7 bases). Trimming removed 0 bases at V and 9 bases at J, with 18 bases between. The CDR3 contains 15 residues. Per germline, CDR1 DFQATT and CDR2 SNEGSKA (reference sequence). CDR3 loop: CSARDLRGAIFEQFF. The CDR3 region has the DNA TGCAGTGCTAGAGATCTTCGGGGGGCGATTTTTGAGCAGTTCTTC.

In DNA form, the CDR3 reads TGCAGCGTGGGGACTAGCGGGAGGACCGAGCAGTACTTC. It codes for CSVGTSGRTEQYF. The V call is TRBV29-1, the J call TRBJ2-7, with 15 bases that match TRBD2. The CDR3 sequence is 13 residues long. Germline V CDR1 and CDR2: SQVTM, ANQGSEA. J lost 6 bases, V lost 6 bases, and 3 bases had no gene match.

By share, this clonotype counts as medium-sized. V and J are TRBV27 and TRBJ2-7; perhaps TRBD1 as D (7 bases). CDR3 size: 14 residues. V lost 3 bases, J lost 2 bases, and 11 bases lay in between. Germline CDR1 is MNHEY and CDR2 is SMNVEV (reference sequence). The CDR3 nucleotides are TGTGCCAGCAGTTTCGCGGGACAGACCTACGAGCAGTACTTC. Translation gives CASSFAGQTYEQYF.

This clonotype was counted a few times. The chain uses TRBV6-5 and TRBJ2-7; D tentatively reads TRBD1 or TRBD2 (5 bases each). CDR3 length: 14 residues. Germline V gene lookup returns CDR1 MNHEY and CDR2 SVGAGI. The V gene lost 5 bases and the J gene lost 2 bases, with 13 bases spanning the gap. The CDR3: CASSPGRSTYEQYF. The DNA of the CDR3 is TGTGCCAGCAGTCCGGGACGGAGTACCTACGAGCAGTACTTC.

A note on this clonotype: A read error may explain this, as a much larger clone is one base away. This rearrangement joins TRBV20-1 to TRBJ1-1, with a tentative D call TRBD1 (6 bases). The CDR3 consists of 13 residues. Trimming removed 8 bases at V and 6 bases at J, with 19 bases between. Germline loops: CDR1 DFQATT, CDR2 SNEGSKA (reference sequence). The chain's CDR3 is CSTWEQGEAEAFF. CDR3 in DNA: TGCAGTACCTGGGAACAGGGAGAGGCTGAAGCTTTCTTT.

J is TRBJ2-2 and V is TRBV20-1; TRBD2 is a possible D gene (6 bases). Germline CDR1 and CDR2: DFQATT and SNEGSKA (reference sequence). The V end lost 3 bases, the J end lost 6 bases, and 11 bases lay between the germline ends. CDR3 length: 13 residues. CDR3 nucleotides: TGCAGTGCTAGTGCGGGGTCCTCCGGGGAGCTGTTTTTT. As protein: CSASAGSSGELFF.

This chain's CDR3 is CASSLVGSYNEQFF. The CDR3 DNA reads as TGCGCCAGCAGCTTGGTGGGGTCCTACAATGAGCAGTTCTTC. The chain couples TRBV5-1 to TRBJ2-1; D is ambiguous. V gave up 0 bases and J gave up 1 base, with 5 bases separating them. The CDR3 covers 14 residues. Germline-derived CDR1 and CDR2 are SGHRS and YFSETQ.

This clonotype was recorded a few times. The genes are TRBV6-4 and TRBJ2-6; D unresolved. Trimming stripped 3 bases from V and 0 bases from J, with 6 bases between. CDR3 size: 15 residues. The germline V gene has CDR1 MRHNA and CDR2 SNTAGT. The CDR3 loop is CASSEDDSGANVLTF. Written as DNA, the CDR3 is TGTGCCAGCAGTGAGGACGACTCTGGGGCCAACGTCCTGACTTTC.

The chain uses TRBV7-2 and TRBJ2-7, with a possible D match to TRBD2 (5 bases). From germline, CDR1 is SGHTA and CDR2 FQGNSA. V shed 1 base and J shed 7 bases, with 17 bases lying between them. This CDR3 is 15 amino acids long. CDR3: CASSLGGSSVREQYF. The DNA for the CDR3 is TGTGCCAGCAGCTTAGGAGGGAGTAGCGTGCGAGAGCAGTACTTC.

Within the sample, this clonotype is medium-sized (0.01 to 0.1%). The chain has TRBV20-1 and TRBJ1-6; 8 positions agree with TRBD1. This CDR3 has 12 amino acids. Germline loops: CDR1 DFQATT, CDR2 SNEGSKA (reference sequence). DNA of the CDR3: TGCAGCACACAGGGGGGCGATTCACCCCTCCACTTT. It specifies CSTQGGDSPLHF.

This clonotype was detected many times. V is TRBV20-1 and J is TRBJ2-7; 11 nucleotides agree with TRBD1. Germline V lookup: CDR1 DFQATT, CDR2 SNEGSKA (reference sequence). The junction had 0 bases not matched to a gene; V was cut back by 5 bases and J by 3 bases. The CDR3 has 12 amino acids. The CDR3 DNA reads as TGCAGTGCTGGGACAGGGGGCTACGAGCAGTACTTC. Protein: CSAGTGGYEQYF.

The chain is built from TRBV6-5 and TRBJ1-1; 7 bases are a match to TRBD1. J was trimmed by 10 bases and V by 6 bases; bases with no gene match: 8. This CDR3 has 12 amino acids. In germline, CDR1 is MNHEY, CDR2 SVGAGI. In DNA form, the CDR3 reads TGTGCCAGCAGACGACAGGGAGCCTTAGCTTTCTTT. Residues: CASRRQGALAFF.